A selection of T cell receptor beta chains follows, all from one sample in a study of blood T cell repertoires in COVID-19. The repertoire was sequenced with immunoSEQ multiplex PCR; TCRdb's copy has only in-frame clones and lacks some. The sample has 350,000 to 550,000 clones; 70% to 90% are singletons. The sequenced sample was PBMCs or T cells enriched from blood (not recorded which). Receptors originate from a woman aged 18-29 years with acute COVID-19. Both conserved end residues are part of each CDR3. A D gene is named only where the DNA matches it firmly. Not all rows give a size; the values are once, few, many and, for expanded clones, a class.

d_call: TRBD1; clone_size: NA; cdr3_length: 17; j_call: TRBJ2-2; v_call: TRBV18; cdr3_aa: CASSQFQGAQNTGELFF; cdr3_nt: TGTGCCAGCTCACAATTCCAGGGGGCGCAGAACACCGGGGAGCTGTTTTTT
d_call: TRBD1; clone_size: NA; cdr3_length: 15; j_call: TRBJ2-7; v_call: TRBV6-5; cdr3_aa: CASSSLTGAIYEQYF; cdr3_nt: TGTGCCAGCAGTTCTTTGACAGGGGCCATCTACGAGCAGTACTTC
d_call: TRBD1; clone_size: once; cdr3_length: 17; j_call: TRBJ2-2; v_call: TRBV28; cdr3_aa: CASRPRGQGFNTGELFF; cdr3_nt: TGTGCCAGCAGGCCGAGGGGGCAGGGATTCAACACCGGGGAGCTGTTTTTT
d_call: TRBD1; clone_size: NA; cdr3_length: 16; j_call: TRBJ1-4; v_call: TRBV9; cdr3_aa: CASSVATGTGGEKLFF; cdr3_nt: TGTGCCAGCAGCGTAGCCACCGGGACAGGGGGTGAAAAACTGTTTTTT
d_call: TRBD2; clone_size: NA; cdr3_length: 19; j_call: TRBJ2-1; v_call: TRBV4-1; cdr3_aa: CASSQDMLLLWRGGHEQFF; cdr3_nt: TGCGCCAGCAGCCAAGACATGTTGCTCTTATGGCGGGGGGGCCATGAGCAGTTCTTC
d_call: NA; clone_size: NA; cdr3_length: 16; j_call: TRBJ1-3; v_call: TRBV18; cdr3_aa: CASSPMDRVSGNTIYF; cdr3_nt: TGTGCCAGCTCACCCATGGACAGAGTATCTGGAAACACCATATATTTT
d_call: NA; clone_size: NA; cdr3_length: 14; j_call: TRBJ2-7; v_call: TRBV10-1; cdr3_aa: CASSDAGTRYEQYF; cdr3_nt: TGCGCCAGCAGTGACGCAGGAACGAGATACGAGCAGTACTTC
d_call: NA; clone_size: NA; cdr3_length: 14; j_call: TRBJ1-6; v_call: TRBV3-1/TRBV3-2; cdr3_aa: CASSQGTPNSPLHF; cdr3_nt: TGTGCCAGCAGCCAAGGGACACCTAATTCACCCCTCCACTTT
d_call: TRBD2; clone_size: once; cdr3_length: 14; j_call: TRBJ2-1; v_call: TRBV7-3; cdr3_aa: CASSPSGGVNEQFF; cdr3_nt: TGTGCCAGCAGCCCAAGCGGGGGGGTCAATGAGCAGTTCTTC
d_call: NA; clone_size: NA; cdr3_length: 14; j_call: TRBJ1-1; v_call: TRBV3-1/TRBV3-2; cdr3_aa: CASSQDWGTPAAFF; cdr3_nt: TGTGCCAGCAGCCAAGATTGGGGGACACCAGCGGCTTTCTTT
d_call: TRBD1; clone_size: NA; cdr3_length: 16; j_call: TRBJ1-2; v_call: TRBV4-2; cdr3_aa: CASSQGQGSIEDGYTF; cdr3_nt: TGTGCCAGCAGCCAGGGACAGGGGAGCATAGAGGATGGCTACACCTTC
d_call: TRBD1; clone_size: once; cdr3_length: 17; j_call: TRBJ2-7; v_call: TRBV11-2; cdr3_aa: CASSSYQPGQRYYEQYF; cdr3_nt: TGTGCCAGCAGTTCCTACCAACCGGGACAGAGATACTACGAGCAGTACTTC
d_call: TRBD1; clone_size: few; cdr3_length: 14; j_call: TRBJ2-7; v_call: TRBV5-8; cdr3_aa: CASSFGTGSAEQYF; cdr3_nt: TGTGCCAGCAGCTTCGGGACAGGGAGTGCCGAGCAGTACTTC
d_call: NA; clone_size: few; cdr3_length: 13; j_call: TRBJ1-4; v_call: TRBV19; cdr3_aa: CASTGQGIEKLFF; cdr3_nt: TGTGCCAGTACGGGCCAGGGTATTGAAAAACTGTTTTTT
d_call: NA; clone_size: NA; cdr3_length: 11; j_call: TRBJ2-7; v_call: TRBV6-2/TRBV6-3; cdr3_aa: CASSYGTEQYF; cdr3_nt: TGTGCCAGCAGTTACGGCACCGAGCAGTACTTC
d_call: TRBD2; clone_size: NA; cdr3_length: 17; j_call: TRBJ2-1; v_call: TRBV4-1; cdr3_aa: CASSQIAGGSSYNEQFF; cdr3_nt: TGCGCCAGCAGCCAGATAGCGGGAGGGAGCTCCTACAATGAGCAGTTCTTC
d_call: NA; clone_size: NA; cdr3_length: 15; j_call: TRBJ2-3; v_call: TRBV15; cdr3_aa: CATSRDRRSTDTQYF; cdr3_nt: TGTGCCACCAGCAGAGATAGGAGGTCCACAGATACGCAGTATTTT
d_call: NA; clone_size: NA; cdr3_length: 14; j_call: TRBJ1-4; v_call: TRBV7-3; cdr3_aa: CASGTLTPGEKLFF; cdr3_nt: TGTGCCAGCGGTACGCTGACCCCTGGAGAGAAACTGTTTTTT
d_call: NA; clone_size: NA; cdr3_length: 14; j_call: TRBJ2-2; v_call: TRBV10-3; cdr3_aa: CAISDGDITGELFF; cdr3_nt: TGTGCCATCAGCGACGGGGATATCACCGGGGAGCTGTTTTTT
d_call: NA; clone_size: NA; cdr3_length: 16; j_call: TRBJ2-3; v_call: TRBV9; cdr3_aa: CASSSLPLGVADTQYF; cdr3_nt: TGTGCCAGCAGTTCCCTCCCGTTGGGAGTAGCAGATACGCAGTATTTT
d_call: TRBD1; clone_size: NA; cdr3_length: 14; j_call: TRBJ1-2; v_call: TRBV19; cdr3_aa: CASSLRDSDYGYTF; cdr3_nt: TGTGCCAGTAGTCTACGGGACAGCGATTATGGCTACACCTTC
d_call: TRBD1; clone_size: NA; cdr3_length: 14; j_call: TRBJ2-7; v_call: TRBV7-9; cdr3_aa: CASSSPGQTYEQYF; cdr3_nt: TGTGCCAGCAGCTCTCCGGGACAGACCTACGAGCAGTACTTC
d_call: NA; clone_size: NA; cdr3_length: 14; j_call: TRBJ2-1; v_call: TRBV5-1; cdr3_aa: CASKGSGNYNEQFF; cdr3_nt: TGCGCCAGCAAAGGGTCGGGGAACTACAATGAGCAGTTCTTC
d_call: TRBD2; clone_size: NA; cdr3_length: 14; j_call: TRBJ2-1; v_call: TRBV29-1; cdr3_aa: CSVEVKSGSREQFF; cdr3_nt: TGCAGCGTTGAAGTAAAGAGCGGGAGTAGGGAGCAGTTCTTC
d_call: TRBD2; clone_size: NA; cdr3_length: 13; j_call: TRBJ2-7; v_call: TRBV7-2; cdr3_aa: CASSSLAAYEQYF; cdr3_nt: TGTGCCAGCAGCTCCCTAGCGGCCTACGAGCAGTACTTC
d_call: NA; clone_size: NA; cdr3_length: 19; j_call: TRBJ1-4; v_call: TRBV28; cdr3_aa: CASSFLGQTLGSGNEKLFF; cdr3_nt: TGTGCCAGCAGTTTCTTAGGACAGACTCTAGGAAGTGGTAATGAAAAACTGTTTTTT
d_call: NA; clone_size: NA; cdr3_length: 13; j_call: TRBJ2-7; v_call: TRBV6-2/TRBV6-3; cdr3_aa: CASSQYSTHEQYF; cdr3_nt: TGTGCCAGCAGCCAGTACTCTACCCACGAGCAGTACTTC
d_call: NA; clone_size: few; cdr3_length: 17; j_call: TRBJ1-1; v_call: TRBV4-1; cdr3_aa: CASSHNGVTGRRTEAFF; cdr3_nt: TGCGCCAGCAGCCACAACGGGGTGACTGGCCGCCGAACTGAAGCTTTCTTT
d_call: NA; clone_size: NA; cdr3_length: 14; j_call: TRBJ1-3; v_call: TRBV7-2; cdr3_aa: CASSSSGFGNTIYF; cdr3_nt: TGTGCCAGCAGCTCTTCGGGGTTCGGAAACACCATATATTTT
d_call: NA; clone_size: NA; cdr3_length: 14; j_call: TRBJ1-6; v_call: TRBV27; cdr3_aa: CAARSRGVGSPLHF; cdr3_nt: TGTGCCGCCCGATCTCGGGGGGTGGGGTCACCCCTCCACTTT
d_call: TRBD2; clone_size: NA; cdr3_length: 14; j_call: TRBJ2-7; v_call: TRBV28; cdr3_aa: CASSTTSDAYEQYF; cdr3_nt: TGTGCCAGCAGTACGACTAGCGATGCCTACGAGCAGTACTTC
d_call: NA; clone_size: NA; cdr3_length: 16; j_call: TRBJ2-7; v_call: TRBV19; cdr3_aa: CASSIDSRKPVYEQYF; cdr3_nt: TGTGCCAGTAGTATAGATTCGAGGAAACCAGTCTACGAGCAGTACTTC
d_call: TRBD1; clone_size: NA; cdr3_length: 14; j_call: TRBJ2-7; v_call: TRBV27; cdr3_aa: CASRYRQGAYEQYF; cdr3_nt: TGTGCCAGCAGATATAGACAGGGCGCCTACGAGCAGTACTTC
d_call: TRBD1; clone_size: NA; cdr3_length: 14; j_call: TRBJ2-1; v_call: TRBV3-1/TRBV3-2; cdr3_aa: CASSQTGTYNEQFF; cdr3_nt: TGTGCCAGCAGCCAGACAGGGACCTACAATGAGCAGTTCTTC
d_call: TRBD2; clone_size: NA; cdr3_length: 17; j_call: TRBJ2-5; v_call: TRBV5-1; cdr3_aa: CASSSTRAGGIVETQYF; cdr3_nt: TGCGCCAGCAGCTCGACGAGAGCGGGAGGGATCGTGGAGACCCAGTACTTC
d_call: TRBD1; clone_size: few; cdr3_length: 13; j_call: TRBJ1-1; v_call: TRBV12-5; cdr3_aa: CASIGQGQTEAFF; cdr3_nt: TGTGCTAGCATAGGACAGGGTCAGACTGAAGCTTTCTTT
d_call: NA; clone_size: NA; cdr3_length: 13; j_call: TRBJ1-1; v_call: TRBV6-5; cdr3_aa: CASSQLRDTEAFF; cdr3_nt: TGTGCCAGCAGTCAACTCAGGGACACTGAAGCTTTCTTT
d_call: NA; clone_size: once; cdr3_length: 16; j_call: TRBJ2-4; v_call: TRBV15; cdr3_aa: CATSREGALAKNIQYF; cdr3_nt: TGTGCCACCAGCAGAGAAGGAGCGTTAGCCAAAAACATTCAGTACTTC